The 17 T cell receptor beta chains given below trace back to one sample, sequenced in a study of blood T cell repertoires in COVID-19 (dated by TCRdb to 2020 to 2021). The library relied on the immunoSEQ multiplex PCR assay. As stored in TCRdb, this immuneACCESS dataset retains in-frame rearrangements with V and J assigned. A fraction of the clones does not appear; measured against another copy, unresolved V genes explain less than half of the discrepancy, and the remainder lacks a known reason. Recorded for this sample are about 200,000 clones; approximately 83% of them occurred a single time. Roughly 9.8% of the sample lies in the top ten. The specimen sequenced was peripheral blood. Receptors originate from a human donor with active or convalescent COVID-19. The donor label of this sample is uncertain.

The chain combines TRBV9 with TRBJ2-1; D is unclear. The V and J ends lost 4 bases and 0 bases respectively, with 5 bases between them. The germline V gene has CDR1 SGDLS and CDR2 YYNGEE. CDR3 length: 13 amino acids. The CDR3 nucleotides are TGTGCCAGCAGCCCCGGCTCCTACAATGAGCAGTTCTTC. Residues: CASSPGSYNEQFF.

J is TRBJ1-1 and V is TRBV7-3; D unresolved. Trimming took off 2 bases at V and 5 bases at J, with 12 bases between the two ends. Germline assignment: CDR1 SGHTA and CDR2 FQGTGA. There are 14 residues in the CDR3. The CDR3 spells CASSLGASLTEAFF. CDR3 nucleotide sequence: TGTGCCAGCAGCTTAGGTGCGTCCTTAACTGAAGCTTTCTTT.

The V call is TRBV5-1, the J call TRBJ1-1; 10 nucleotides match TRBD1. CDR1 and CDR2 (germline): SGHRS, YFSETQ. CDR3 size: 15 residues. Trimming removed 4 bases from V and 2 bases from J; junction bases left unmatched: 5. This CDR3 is CASSQWTGGNTEAFF. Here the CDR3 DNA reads TGCGCCAGCAGCCAATGGACAGGGGGAAACACTGAAGCTTTCTTT.

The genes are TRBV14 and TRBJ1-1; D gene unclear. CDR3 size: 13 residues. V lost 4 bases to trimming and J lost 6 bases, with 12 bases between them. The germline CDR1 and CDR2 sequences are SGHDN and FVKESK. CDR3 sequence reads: CASSLWGDAEAFF. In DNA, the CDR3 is TGTGCCAGCAGCCTATGGGGAGATGCTGAAGCTTTCTTT.

The CDR3 protein is CASSPNSGGLRRETQYF. CDR3 bases: TGTGCCAGCAGCCCTAATAGCGGGGGGCTCCGCCGGGAGACCCAGTACTTC. The chain links TRBV7-3 to TRBJ2-5; 10 bases agree with TRBD2. Losses at the gene ends were 5 bases for V and 5 bases for J; bases not matched to a gene: 14. Germline-derived CDR1 and CDR2 are SGHTA and FQGTGA. This CDR3 comprises 17 residues.

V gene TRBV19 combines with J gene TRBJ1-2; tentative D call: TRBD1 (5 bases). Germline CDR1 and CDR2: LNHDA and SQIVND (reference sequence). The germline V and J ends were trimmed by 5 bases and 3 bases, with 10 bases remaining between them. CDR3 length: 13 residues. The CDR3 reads CASSVPGDYGYTF. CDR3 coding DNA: TGTGCCAGTAGTGTCCCGGGGGACTATGGCTACACCTTC.

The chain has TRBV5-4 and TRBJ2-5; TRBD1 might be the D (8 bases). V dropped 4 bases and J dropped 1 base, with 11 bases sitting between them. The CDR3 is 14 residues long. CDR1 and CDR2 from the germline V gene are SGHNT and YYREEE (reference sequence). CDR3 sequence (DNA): TGTGCCAGCAGCACAGGGGGGGCCCAAGAGACCCAGTACTTC. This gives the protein CASSTGGAQETQYF. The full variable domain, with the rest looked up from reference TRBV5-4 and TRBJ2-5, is ETGVTQSPTHLIKTRGQQVTLRCSSQSGHNTVSWYQQALGQGPQFIFQYYREEENGRGNFPPRFSGLQFPNYSSELNVNALELDDSALYLCASSTGGAQETQYFGPGTRLLVL.

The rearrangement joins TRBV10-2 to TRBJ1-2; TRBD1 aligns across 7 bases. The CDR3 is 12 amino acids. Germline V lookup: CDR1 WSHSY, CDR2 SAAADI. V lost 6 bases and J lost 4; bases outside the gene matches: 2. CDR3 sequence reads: CASRRDSYGYTF. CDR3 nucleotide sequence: TGCGCCAGCAGACGGGACAGCTATGGCTACACCTTC.

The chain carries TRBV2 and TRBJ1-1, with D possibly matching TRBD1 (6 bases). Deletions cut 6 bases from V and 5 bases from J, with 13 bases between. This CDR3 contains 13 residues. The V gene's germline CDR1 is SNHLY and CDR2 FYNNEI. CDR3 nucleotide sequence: TGTGCCAGCAGCGGGGGAGGGGGGACTGAAGCTTTCTTT. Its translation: CASSGGGGTEAFF.

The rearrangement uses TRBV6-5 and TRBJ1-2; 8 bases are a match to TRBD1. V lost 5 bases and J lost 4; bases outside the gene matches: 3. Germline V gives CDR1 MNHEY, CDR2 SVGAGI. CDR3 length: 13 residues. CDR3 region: CASSQGASYGYTF. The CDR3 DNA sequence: TGTGCCAGCAGTCAGGGGGCAAGCTATGGCTACACCTTC.

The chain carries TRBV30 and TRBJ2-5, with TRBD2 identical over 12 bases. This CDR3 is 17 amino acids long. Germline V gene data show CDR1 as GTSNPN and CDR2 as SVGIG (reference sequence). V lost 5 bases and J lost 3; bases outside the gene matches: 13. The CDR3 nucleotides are TGTGCCTGGGGAGGCTTTGTGGGACTAGCGGGCAAAGAGACCCAGTACTTC. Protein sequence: CAWGGFVGLAGKETQYF.

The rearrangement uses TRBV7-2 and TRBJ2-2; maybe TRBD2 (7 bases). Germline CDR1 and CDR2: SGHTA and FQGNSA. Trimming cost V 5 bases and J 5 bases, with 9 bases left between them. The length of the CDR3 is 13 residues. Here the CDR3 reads CASSRGATGELFF. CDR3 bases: TGTGCCAGCAGCCGGGGGGCTACCGGGGAGCTGTTTTTT.

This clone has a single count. The CDR3 spells CASSMEDGQPQHF. CDR3 DNA: TGTGCCAGTAGTATGGAGGACGGCCAGCCCCAGCATTTT. The genes are TRBV19 and TRBJ1-5; D gene ambiguous. Germline V gives CDR1 LNHDA, CDR2 SQIVND (reference sequence). The CDR3 loop spans 13 amino acids. The ends were cut back, 3 bases at V and 7 bases at J, with 10 bases in the middle.

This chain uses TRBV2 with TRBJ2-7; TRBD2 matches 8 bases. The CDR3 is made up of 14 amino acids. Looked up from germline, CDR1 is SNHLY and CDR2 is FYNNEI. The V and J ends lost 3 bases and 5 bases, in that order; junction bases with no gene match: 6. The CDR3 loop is CASSDRGGRNEQYF. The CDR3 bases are TGTGCCAGCAGTGACCGGGGGGGCCGAAACGAGCAGTACTTC.

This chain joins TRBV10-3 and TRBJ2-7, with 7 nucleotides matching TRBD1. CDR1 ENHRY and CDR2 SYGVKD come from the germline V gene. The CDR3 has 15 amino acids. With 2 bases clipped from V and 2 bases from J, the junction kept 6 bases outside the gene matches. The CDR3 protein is CAISEERDRAYEQYF. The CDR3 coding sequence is TGTGCCATCAGTGAGGAACGGGACAGAGCCTACGAGCAGTACTTC.

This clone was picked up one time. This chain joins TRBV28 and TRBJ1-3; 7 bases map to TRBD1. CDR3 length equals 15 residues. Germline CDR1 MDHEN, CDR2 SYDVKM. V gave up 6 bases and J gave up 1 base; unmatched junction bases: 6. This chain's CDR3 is CASRQRQGSGNTIYF. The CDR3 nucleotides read TGTGCCAGCAGGCAGAGACAGGGTTCTGGAAACACCATATATTTT. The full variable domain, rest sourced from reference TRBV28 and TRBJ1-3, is DVKVTQSSRYLVKRTGEKVFLECVQDMDHENMFWYRQDPGLGLRLIYFSYDVKMKEKGDIPEGYSVSREKKERFSLILESASTNQTSMYLCASRQRQGSGNTIYFGEGSWLTVV.

The CDR3 sequence is CASSLQQGPYEQYF. Written as DNA, the CDR3 is TGCGCCAGCAGCCTACAACAGGGGCCCTACGAGCAGTACTTC. This rearrangement joins TRBV5-1 to TRBJ2-7, with 7 bases fitting TRBD1. Germline V lookup: CDR1 SGHRS, CDR2 YFSETQ. V dropped 4 bases and J dropped 2; count of bases not matched to a gene: 6. This CDR3 comprises 14 residues.